This TCR beta chain came from a study of blood T cell repertoires in COVID-19. Background on the study: Samples came from the United States, Italy and Spain, spanning acute and convalescent COVID-19. T cells, B-cell-depleted T cells, or PBMCs supplied cDNA or gDNA.

Germline loops: CDR1 SEHNR, CDR2 FQNEAQ (reference sequence). This CDR3 comprises 15 residues. The J segment lost 7 bases and the V segment lost 5 bases, leaving 8 bases of the junction unmatched. Source study methods: Reference gene primer amplification yielded estimated nucleated cell counts. The table came from immunoSEQ multiplex PCR; TCRdb's copy has only in-frame clones and leaves some out. V and J calls and clone size are copied from that table; D and trimming were computed from the DNA. The sample contains around 370,000 clones, nearly 90% of which appear only once. Sequencing was performed on peripheral blood. The V gene is TRBV7-9, the J gene TRBJ2-1, with TRBD1 identical over 10 bases. The origin of this receptor is a man in his late teens or twenties with active or convalescent COVID-19. CDR3 sequence reads: CASSARDRGRNEQFF. The CDR3 nucleotides read TGTGCCAGCAGCGCCCGCGACAGGGGGCGGAATGAGCAGTTCTTC.